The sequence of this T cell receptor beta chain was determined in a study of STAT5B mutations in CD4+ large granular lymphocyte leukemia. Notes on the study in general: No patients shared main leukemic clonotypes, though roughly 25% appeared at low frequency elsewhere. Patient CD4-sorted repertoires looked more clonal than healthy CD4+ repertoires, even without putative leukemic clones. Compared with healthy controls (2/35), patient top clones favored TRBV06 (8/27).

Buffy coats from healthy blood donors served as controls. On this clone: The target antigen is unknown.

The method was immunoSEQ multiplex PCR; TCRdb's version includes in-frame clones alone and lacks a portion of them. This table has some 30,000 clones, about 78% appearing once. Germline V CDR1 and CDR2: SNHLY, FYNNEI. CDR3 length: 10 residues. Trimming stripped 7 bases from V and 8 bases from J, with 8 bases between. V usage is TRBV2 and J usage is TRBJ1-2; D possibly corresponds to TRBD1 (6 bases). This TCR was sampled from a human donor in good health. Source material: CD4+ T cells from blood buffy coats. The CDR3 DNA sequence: TGTGCCAGCATGGGGGGCGGCTACACCTTC. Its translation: CASMGGGYTF.